This entry lists 22 T cell receptor beta chains sequenced from one sample in a study of beta chain features in type 1 diabetes. Findings and limits, study-wide: Shortening of TCRB CDR3s, moderate but significant, appeared in all four CD4+ subsets of Type 1 diabetes patients.

The entirety of the isolated RNA underwent reverse transcription, so expressed TCRB transcripts were sequenced. TCRdb keeps only in-frame clones here, not all; method: immunoSEQ multiplex PCR. This sample yields 310,000 or so clones, of which around 9.7% are seen a single time; roughly 0.99% belongs to the top ten. These receptors' antigens are unknown. Sequencing was performed on central memory CD4+ T cells from blood. All receptors come from a man aged 25 to 45 with type 1 diabetes.

V and J are TRBV6-5 and TRBJ1-4, with 9 positions matching TRBD1. The junction had 5 bases not matched to a gene; V was cut back by 4 bases and J by 2 bases. The CDR3 sequence is 16 residues long. Germline CDR1 and CDR2: MNHEY and SVGAGI. CDR3 sequence reads: CASSSEQGATNEKLFF. In DNA form, the CDR3 reads TGTGCCAGCAGTTCCGAACAGGGGGCGACTAATGAAAAACTGTTTTTT.

This clone was counted between two and nine times. The chain uses TRBV6-5 and TRBJ1-1; D call uncertain. Germline loops: CDR1 MNHEY, CDR2 SVGAGI. Trimming left V 2 bases short and J 1 base short, with 8 bases between. This CDR3 is built from 14 residues. CDR3 sequence reads: CASSYVQQNTEAFF. The CDR3 bases are TGTGCCAGCAGTTACGTCCAGCAGAACACTGAAGCTTTCTTT.

The sample holds a few counts of this clone. The rearrangement links TRBV6-1 to TRBJ2-7; 9 nucleotides match TRBD1. Germline CDR1 MNHNS, CDR2 SASEGT. The CDR3 loop spans 15 amino acids. The V segment lost 5 bases and the J segment 4 bases; nucleotides outside the gene matches: 9. CDR3 protein: CASSNPWTGVYEQYF. For the CDR3, the DNA is TGTGCCAGCAGTAACCCATGGACAGGGGTGTACGAGCAGTACTTC.

The CDR3 region is CASSLAPGRPTF. The DNA of the CDR3 is TGTGCCAGCAGCTTAGCACCGGGCCGACCCACCTTC. The chain couples TRBV7-8 to TRBJ1-2; D unclear. CDR1 SGHVS and CDR2 FQNEAQ come from the germline V gene. Between the trimmed V and J ends, which lost 0 bases and 13 bases, there was a span of 12 bases. The CDR3 runs 12 residues.

About this clone: Other DNA sequences within the sample encode an identical CDR3. The chain carries TRBV14 and TRBJ1-6, with unresolved D. Germline loops: CDR1 SGHDN, CDR2 FVKESK. The CDR3 extends over 15 amino acids. With 1 base removed from V and 0 bases from J, the gap between germline ends came to 4 bases. CDR3 in amino acids: CASSQAGSYNSPLHF. The CDR3 coding sequence is TGTGCCAGCAGCCAAGCTGGCTCCTATAATTCACCCCTCCACTTT.

V usage is TRBV28 and J usage is TRBJ2-7, with 7 nucleotides matching TRBD1. The CDR3 is 12 amino acids. The J segment lost 4 bases and the V segment lost 5 bases, leaving 2 bases of the junction unmatched. Germline V gene sequence: CDR1 MDHEN, CDR2 SYDVKM. CDR3 nucleotide sequence: TGTGCCAGCAGTGGGACAGTTTACGAGCAGTACTTC. Its protein product is CASSGTVYEQYF.

This clone was seen a handful of times. This chain joins TRBV28 and TRBJ2-7; 9 bases agree with TRBD1. Germline CDR1 MDHEN, CDR2 SYDVKM. The CDR3 extends over 16 amino acids. Trimming cost V 4 bases and J 0 bases; bases outside gene matches: 7. CDR3 in amino acids: CASSSYRGRSSYEQYF. The DNA for the CDR3 is TGTGCCAGCAGTTCCTACAGGGGGCGGTCCTCCTACGAGCAGTACTTC.

As for this clone: Other DNA sequences in this specimen translate into the identical CDR3. The chain recombines TRBV9 with TRBJ2-3; D unclear. Trimming took off 0 bases at V and 6 bases at J, with 11 bases between the two ends. Germline-derived CDR1 and CDR2 are SGDLS and YYNGEE. This CDR3 spans 14 amino acids. CDR3 sequence (DNA): TGTGCCAGCAGCGTAGTCCCTTCAACTGATACGCAGTATTTT. As protein: CASSVVPSTDTQYF.

The chain links TRBV7-8 to TRBJ1-1; TRBD1 agrees at 8 bases. J lost 7 bases, V lost 5 bases, and 6 bases had no gene match. This CDR3 is built from 13 residues. Per germline, CDR1 SGHVS and CDR2 FQNEAQ. The CDR3 loop reads CASSTDRVGEAFF. CDR3 sequence (DNA): TGTGCCAGCAGCACGGACAGGGTGGGTGAAGCTTTCTTT.

The rearrangement uses TRBV11-2 and TRBJ2-2; the match to TRBD2 covers 7 bases. This CDR3 is 15 amino acids long. Germline CDR1 is SGHAT and CDR2 is FQNNGV. V shed 5 bases and J 4 bases; nucleotides not matched to a gene: 7. CDR3 bases: TGTGCCAGCAGCCGGAGCGGGGCGGGCACCGGGGAGCTGTTTTTT. Translating gives CASSRSGAGTGELFF.

The rearrangement joins TRBV7-2 to TRBJ2-7, with unresolved D. V was clipped by 5 bases and J by 0 bases, with 2 bases between them. The CDR3 totals 11 residues. Germline assignment: CDR1 SGHTA and CDR2 FQGNSA. CDR3 in amino acids: CASSVSYEQYF. CDR3 sequence (DNA): TGTGCCAGCAGCGTCTCCTACGAGCAGTACTTC.

This clone came up many times. The J gene is TRBJ2-7, the V gene TRBV7-9, with 8 bases identical to TRBD1. Germline V gives CDR1 SEHNR, CDR2 FQNEAQ (reference sequence). This CDR3 has 13 amino acids. V shed 1 base and J 7 bases; nucleotides not matched to a gene: 3. The DNA for the CDR3 is TGTGCCAGCAGCTTAGGGGACAGGCGAGAGCAGTACTTC. Translated: CASSLGDRREQYF.

This clone was counted only a few times. The V and J genes are TRBV7-2 and TRBJ2-7, with 8 bases lining up with TRBD2. The V segment lost 1 base and the J segment 6 bases; nucleotides outside the gene matches: 17. This CDR3 comprises 18 residues. The germline V gene encodes CDR1 SGHTA and CDR2 FQGNSA. The CDR3 bases are TGTGCCAGCAGCTTAGATCCCCTAGCGGGCACCCTCCGCTCCGAGCAGTACTTC. This sequence encodes CASSLDPLAGTLRSEQYF. Variable domain in full (rest from reference TRBV7-2 and TRBJ2-7): GAGVSQSPSNKVTEKGKDVELRCDPISGHTALYWYRQSLGQGLEFLIYFQGNSAPDKSGLPSDRFSAERTGGSVSTLTIQRTQQEDSAVYLCASSLDPLAGTLRSEQYFGPGTRLTVT.

The V call is TRBV6-4, the J call TRBJ2-1, with D perhaps TRBD2 (7 bases). The CDR3 is made up of 14 amino acids. With 6 bases removed from V and 9 bases from J, the gap between germline ends came to 18 bases. Germline V CDR1 and CDR2: MRHNA, SNTAGT. CDR3 coding DNA: TGTGCCAGCAGCGGGGGGCCCGATAGGGGTGAGCAGTTCTTC. This encodes CASSGGPDRGEQFF.

This clone came up a few times. The V and J genes are TRBV9 and TRBJ2-7; D ambiguous. V was shortened by 0 bases and J by 6 bases, with 16 bases between the two germline ends. CDR3 length equals 15 residues. CDR1 is SGDLS and CDR2 is YYNGEE in the germline V gene. This CDR3 reads CASSVGAVAGSEQYF. CDR3 in DNA: TGTGCCAGCAGCGTAGGGGCGGTCGCCGGCTCCGAGCAGTACTTC.

There are a few counts of this clone. The chain has TRBV9 and TRBJ2-7, with D maybe TRBD2 (7 bases). CDR1 and CDR2 from the germline V gene are SGDLS and YYNGEE. The CDR3 is 14 amino acids. With 5 bases removed from V and 2 bases from J, the gap between germline ends came to 14 bases. The CDR3 coding sequence is TGTGCCAGCAGTCGAGGGGGGGACCCCTACGAGCAGTACTTC. It yields the protein CASSRGGDPYEQYF.

A note on this clone: This sample includes further DNA sequences coding for the same CDR3. J is TRBJ1-3 and V is TRBV20-1; D gene ambiguous. V gave up 5 bases and J gave up 4 bases, with 6 bases separating them. Germline CDR1 is DFQATT and CDR2 is SNEGSKA (reference sequence). This CDR3 is 11 amino acids long. This CDR3 reads CSASTGNTIYF. CDR3 bases: TGCAGTGCTTCAACCGGAAACACCATATATTTT.

The chain links TRBV7-9 to TRBJ2-7; a possible D gene is TRBD1 (5 bases). This CDR3 contains 15 residues. V was clipped by 1 base and J by 7 bases, with 17 bases between them. Germline loops: CDR1 SEHNR, CDR2 FQNEAQ (reference sequence). The CDR3 bases are TGTGCCAGCAGCTTAGGGCGGACATTCAGGGATGAGCAGTACTTC. Translated: CASSLGRTFRDEQYF.

A few counts support this clone. The chain carries TRBV7-2 and TRBJ1-5; D call uncertain. The V gene lost 3 bases and the J gene lost 3 bases, with 12 bases spanning the gap. Germline CDR1 reads SGHTA; CDR2 reads FQGNSA. This CDR3 region has 15 residues. The chain's CDR3 is CASSFEISSNQPQHF. CDR3 nucleotides: TGTGCCAGCAGCTTCGAAATATCCTCCAATCAGCCCCAGCATTTT.

In this sample, this clone turned up a few times. The CDR3 is CASSLVSSGQETQYF. CDR3 nucleotides: TGTGCCAGCAGCTTGGTATCTAGCGGACAAGAGACCCAGTACTTC. The gene calls are TRBV5-6 and TRBJ2-5; TRBD2 aligns across 7 bases. V lost 0 bases to trimming and J lost 2 bases; unmatched junction nucleotides: 4. CDR3 size: 15 residues. CDR1 and CDR2 (germline): SGHDT, YYEEEE.

This clone was recorded many times. The chain links TRBV7-2 to TRBJ2-1; 7 nucleotides line up with TRBD2. Trimming at V came to 5 bases and at J to 7 bases, leaving 8 bases not matched to a gene. This CDR3 contains 14 residues. The germline V gene has CDR1 SGHTA and CDR2 FQGNSA. CDR3 sequence: CASSLTSAGNEQFF. The CDR3 nucleotides are TGTGCCAGCAGCCTCACTAGCGCAGGAAATGAGCAGTTCTTC.

This clone has at least ten counts. V usage is TRBV5-8 and J usage is TRBJ2-7, with TRBD1 matching 7 bases. This CDR3 region has 13 residues. V was clipped by 4 bases and J by 7 bases; unmatched bases: 8. CDR1 is SGHTS, CDR2 YDEGEE, per germline. The CDR3 DNA reads as TGTGCCAGCAGCAAGAGACAGGGTGTGGAGCAGTACTTC. Its translation is CASSKRQGVEQYF.